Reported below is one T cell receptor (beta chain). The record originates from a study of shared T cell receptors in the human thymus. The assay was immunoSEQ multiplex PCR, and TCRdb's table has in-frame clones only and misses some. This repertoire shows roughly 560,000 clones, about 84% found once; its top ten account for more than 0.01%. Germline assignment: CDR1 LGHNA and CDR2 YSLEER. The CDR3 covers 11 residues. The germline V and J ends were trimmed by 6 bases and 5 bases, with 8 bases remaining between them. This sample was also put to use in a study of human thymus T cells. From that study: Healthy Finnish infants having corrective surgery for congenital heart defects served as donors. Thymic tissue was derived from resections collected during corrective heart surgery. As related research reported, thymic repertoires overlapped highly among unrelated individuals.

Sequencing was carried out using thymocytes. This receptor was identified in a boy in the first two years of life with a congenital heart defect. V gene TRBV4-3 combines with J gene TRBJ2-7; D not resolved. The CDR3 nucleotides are TGCGCCAGCAGAGCAGGCGACGAGCAGTACTTC. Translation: CASRAGDEQYF.